This record looks at one T cell receptor beta chain sequence and its context. No antigen is known for it. Generated by immunoSEQ multiplex PCR, the TCRdb table keeps only in-frame clones and is missing some. This table has 120,000 to 150,000 clones, roughly 87% appearing once. Germline lookup yields CDR1 MNHNS and CDR2 SASEGT. The CDR3 runs to 16 residues. Deletions cut 0 bases from V and 7 bases from J, with 16 bases between. This entry is derived from a study of T cell responses to AZD1222 COVID-19 vaccine. Study results and limitations: In the spike-specific TCR repertoire, nearly half reportedly target unmutated variant regions. The CD4 TCRs associated with vaccination extended across spike and predominated at 160-218 and 743-854. Sampling that yielded the repertoires occurred only after the peak T cell response. Clonal diversity was possibly underestimated, and the donors were mostly white British, with more females.

The sequence came from an adult who received the MenACWY meningococcal vaccine as a control. The chain uses TRBV6-1 and TRBJ1-5, with D perhaps TRBD1 (6 bases). The source material was peripheral blood, sampled 28 days after the second dose of the MenACWY control vaccine. The chain's CDR3 is CASSEALGRGGQPQHF. The DNA for the CDR3 is TGTGCCAGCAGTGAAGCGCTTGGCAGGGGCGGCCAGCCCCAGCATTTT.